This record covers a single T cell receptor (beta chain). No antigen is known for it. The sample holds no much larger clone one base away, and base qualities are not on file. V loses 6 bases, J loses 0 bases, and the germline ends lie 9 bases apart. The CDR3 runs 15 amino acids, cysteine and phenylalanine included. Only CDR3 DNA remains: 45 bases, in frame from the first base. Based on the germline V gene, the CDR1 and CDR2 sequences are MNHEY and SVGAGI. TRB repertoires were amplified from about 260-540 ng of genomic DNA extracted from blood. This record comes from a study of T and B cells in COVID-19 patients (dated by TCRdb to 2020 to 2022). About the study as a whole: In this study, adaptive immunity was profiled in COVID-19 patients who either had active infection or had recovered, using TRB and IGH repertoire sequencing of peripheral blood. A recovered cohort comprised around 19 patients contributing about 20 samples, mostly after mild to moderate COVID-19 managed as outpatients. Patients in the recovered cohort had a median age of around 36 years, compared with more than 60 years for patients in the active-infection cohort. Of the approximately 20 patients in the active-infection cohort, roughly 11 were critically ill and needed mechanical ventilation or ECMO. Of the approximately 21 patients in the active-infection cohort, 15 to 19 had comorbidities associated with unfavorable COVID-19 outcome. The TCR and BCR sequence repository comprised 37 patients and roughly 69 time points, with over 7 million TCR sequences analysed. Two patients belonged to both the recovered and active cohorts because samples were available from active disease and after recovery. For the repertoire analyses, the comparison was an age-matched reference group of roughly 39 healthy donors who were negative for COVID-19 antibodies. As many as 9 follow-up blood samples were collected from each patient, and in some individuals these samples spanned different disease stages. General findings and caveats noted by the study authors: During active COVID-19 the TRB repertoires were highly clonal, but at recovery diversity and richness rose above the levels seen in healthy donors. The cohort was considered too small to assess HLA contributions to COVID-19 susceptibility or severity. A total of fewer than 2,500 TCR clusters were exclusive to the recovered cohort, and 25 to 35 of those clusters were low-pGen clusters. In patients with COVID-19, the usage of TRBV/TRBJ genes was reported to be strongly skewed. It was stated that prospective validation of the reported TCR clusters was required before the clusters could be put to clinical use. Specific T cell subsets (CD4+/Treg/CD8+) and sorted SARS-CoV-2-responsive or tetramer+ T cells had not yet been sequenced, and the corresponding sequencing experiments were ongoing. Blood samples from mildly ill patients during symptoms and early samples from severe cases were scarce.

The reads were generated on an Illumina MiSeq. Multiplex PCR with BIOMED2 TRB-A/B primer pools was used to amplify the TRB rearrangements. Illumina-compatible adapters and 7-nucleotide sample barcodes were attached to the amplicons through two consecutive PCRs. All library PCRs used Phusion HS II polymerase. Amplicons were gel-purified with the NucleoSpin Gel and PCR Clean-up kit, quantified on Qubit, and pooled at approximately 4 nM. Before Illumina next-generation sequencing, the quality of the amplicon pool was assessed on an Agilent 2100 Bioanalyzer. In the source study's methods: MiXCR 3.0.8 with the default MiXCR reference library was used to annotate TRB rearrangements. Non-productive reads and sequences with fewer than 2 reads were removed, and every unique CDR3 nucleotide sequence was treated as one clone. R 3.5.1 was used to calculate clonality, diversity, richness and V-J gene usage. GLIPH2 was used to cluster TCRs based on CDR3 similarity, and OLGA was used to calculate the generation probabilities. GLIPH2 clusters were kept only when the clusters contained at least four unique TCR clonotypes present in at least three individuals. TCRdb's own reprocessing of the public reads used fastp at Q25 and MiXCR and kept productive beta chains. When rows share a CDR3 protein, they turn into one entry using the most common DNA and genes. The V and J calls were not made by the authors but by TCRdb's processing. Within this sample are tens of thousands of distinct CDR3 sequences, with over 25% of them counted one time only. Less than 2.5% of the sample is held by the ten biggest clonotypes.

The receptor comes from a human donor who had recovered from COVID-19. The source material was blood. The chain links TRBV6-5 with TRBJ2-6; the D gene lacks a confident call. The DNA sequence reads TGTGCCAGCAGACTTAACCCCTCTGGGGCCAACGTCCTGACTTTC. Its coded protein is CASRLNPSGANVLTF.